The clone carrying this T cell receptor beta chain was counted many times. Its antigen is undetermined. Each cDNA molecule in the library carried unique molecular identifiers. One entry per CDR3 protein, called by TCRdb with MiXCR from the RACE reads. The sample contains some 180,000 distinct CDR3 sequences, 20% to 25% of which appear only once. Regarding time point: patch test 1, 2 weeks after DPC sensitization. The treatment here: therapeutic diphenylcyclopropenone sensitization with weekly scalp DPC. Blood draws preceded each patch test application. The sample originates from a study of human T cells and chemical hapten exposure. Study results and caveats: The count of PT1 expanded TCRs correlated positively with patch test score. The formation of large CDR3 similarity clusters by expanded TCRs significantly exceeded that of controls.

The V and J ends lost 6 bases and 2 bases respectively, with 22 bases between them. There are 16 residues in the CDR3. Per the germline V gene, CDR1 is DFQATT and CDR2 is SNEGSKA (reference sequence). This rearrangement joins TRBV20-1 to TRBJ2-5, with a possible D match to TRBD2 (5 bases). Sequences were derived from whole blood, sampled in connection with sensitization to the hapten diphenylcyclopropenone (DPC). This TCR was recovered from a woman between 50 and 59 years old with alopecia areata. Some clones in this sample may be carry-over from other donors' samples. In DNA, the CDR3 is TGCAGTGCCCCGGATACATCCTCCCCGGGACAAGAGACCCAGTACTTC. Translating it yields CSAPDTSSPGQETQYF.